This T cell receptor beta chain was found in a study of type 1 regulatory T cells (dated by TCRdb to the early 2020s). For the study in its entirety: An in vitro protocol by which a Tr1-enriched, alloantigen-specific CD4 T cell product named T-allo10 was generated was characterized in the study. T-allo10 was being evaluated clinically in patients with hematological malignancies who were receiving allogeneic hematopoietic stem cell transplantation.

CDR1 SEHNR and CDR2 FQNEAQ were looked up in the germline V gene (reference sequence). Trimming at the junction amounts to 7 bases on V and 0 bases on J, and the germline ends lie 18 bases apart. The cysteine opens and the phenylalanine closes a CDR3 of 17 amino acids. The sequence is cut down to CDR3 DNA, 51 bases in frame from base 1. Study-level results and caveats: Compared with non-Tr1 cells, Tr1 cells had a TCR repertoire that was more restricted, a finding the study read as clonal expansion induced by alloantigen.

As to this clonotype: The antigen it recognizes is unknown. Qualities for individual bases were not recorded, and no much larger clone is one base off.

The sequencer listed for this sample is Illumina MiSeq. TCRdb trimmed public reads at Q25 via fastp, called clones via MiXCR and kept in-frame beta chains. Each CDR3 protein appears once, grouped with its most common genes and DNA. The sample table lists just under 65,000 distinct CDR3 sequences, approximately 50% of them with a count of one. More than 2% of the sample goes to the ten largest clones. The chain is made from TRBV7-9 and TRBJ1-4; matching of 5 bases hints at TRBD1 as the D gene. Sequencing was performed on cultured non-Tr1 T cells, either the whole culture or a sorted T cell fraction (not recorded which). The sample's cell subset or site, from its label and the paper: non-Tr1 population from the T-allo10 product. The sequence was collected from a human donor in good health. The base sequence is TGTGCCAGCATCAGGGTTCCAACGCCCTCAACTAATGAAAAACTGTTTTTT. It translates to CASIRVPTPSTNEKLFF.